The entry below describes one T cell receptor (beta chain). Recruited during active infection, patients (from Seattle) were subsequently followed longitudinally. In the authors' workflow: The authors estimated nucleated cell counts from reference gene primer amplification. Libraries were prepared by immunoSEQ multiplex PCR; TCRdb keeps only in-frame clonotypes and omits some of them. V and J calls and clone size are copied from that table; D and trimming were computed from the DNA. The sample holds about 480,000 clones, more than 70% seen once. With 5 bases clipped from V and 6 bases from J, the junction kept 5 bases outside the gene matches. The CDR3 consists of 16 residues. Germline V gene lookup returns CDR1 MNHEY and CDR2 SMNVEV (reference sequence). This sample stems from a study of blood T cell repertoires in COVID-19. Overall study context: Acute and convalescent COVID-19 specimens originated in the United States, Italy and Spain. T cells, B-cell-depleted T cells, or PBMCs provided the cDNA or gDNA that served as material.

Material: peripheral blood. The receptor was isolated from a woman aged 45-59 years with COVID-19, enrolled during active disease. The chain recombines TRBV27 with TRBJ1-6, with 12 bases aligning to TRBD1. CDR3 nucleotide sequence: TGTGCCAGCAGTCTGGGACAGGGGGCTAGTAATTCACCCCTCCACTTT. Its translation is CASSLGQGASNSPLHF.